This TCR beta chain was captured in a study of blood T cells in healthy people across ages. Whole-study results and caveats: The study found more naive CD4+ cells and higher diversity in long-lived than aged donors. Measured against age, TCR beta diversity per million T cells decreased in a roughly linear manner.

The V end was cut by 0 bases, the J end by 10 bases, with 7 bases between. The CDR3 loop spans 11 amino acids. Per the germline V gene, CDR1 is DFQATT and CDR2 is SNEGSKA (reference sequence). Primers used in a second PCR of roughly 7 to 12 cycles were a sample-barcoded 5' primer and a J-beta primer mix. TCRdb redid the calling of the 5' RACE reads with MiXCR, one entry per CDR3 protein. The profile shows around 1,500,000 distinct CDR3 sequences, about 28% of them singletons. In the case of this clonotype: Antigen unknown.

Healthy Caucasian individuals from Russia aged roughly 6 to 100 were enrolled as donors. The genes are TRBV20-1 and TRBJ2-1; no definite D call. The receptor was derived from a woman aged 25 to 39 in good health. Sequencing was carried out using blood. This CDR3 is CSAREGREQFF. The CDR3 nucleotides are TGCAGTGCTAGAGAGGGCCGAGAGCAGTTCTTC.